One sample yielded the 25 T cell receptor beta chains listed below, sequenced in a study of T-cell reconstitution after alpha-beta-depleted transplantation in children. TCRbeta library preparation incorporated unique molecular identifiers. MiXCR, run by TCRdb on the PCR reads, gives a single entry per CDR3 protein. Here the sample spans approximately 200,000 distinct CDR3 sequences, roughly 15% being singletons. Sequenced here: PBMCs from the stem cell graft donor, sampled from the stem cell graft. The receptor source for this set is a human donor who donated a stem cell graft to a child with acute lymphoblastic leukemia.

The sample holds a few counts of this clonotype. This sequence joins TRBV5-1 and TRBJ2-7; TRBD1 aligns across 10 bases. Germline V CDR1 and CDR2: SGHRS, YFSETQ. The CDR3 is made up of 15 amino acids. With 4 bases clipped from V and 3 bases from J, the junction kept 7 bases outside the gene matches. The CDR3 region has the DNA TGCGCCAGCAGCCCGAGGGACAGGGGTGTCTACGAGCAGTACTTC. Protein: CASSPRDRGVYEQYF.

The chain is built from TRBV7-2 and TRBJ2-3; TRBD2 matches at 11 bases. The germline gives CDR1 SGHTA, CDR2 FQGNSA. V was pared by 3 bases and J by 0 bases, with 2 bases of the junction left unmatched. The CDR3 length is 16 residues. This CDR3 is CASSFRTSGSTDTQYF. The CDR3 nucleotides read TGTGCCAGCAGCTTTCGGACTAGCGGGAGCACAGATACGCAGTATTTT.

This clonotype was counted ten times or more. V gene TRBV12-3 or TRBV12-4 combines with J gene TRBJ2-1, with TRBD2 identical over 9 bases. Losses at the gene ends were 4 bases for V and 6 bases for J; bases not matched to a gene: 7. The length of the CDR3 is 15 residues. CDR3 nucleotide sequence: TGTGCCAGCAGTTCCCACAGCGGGAGGTTCAATGAGCAGTTCTTC. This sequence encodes CASSSHSGRFNEQFF.

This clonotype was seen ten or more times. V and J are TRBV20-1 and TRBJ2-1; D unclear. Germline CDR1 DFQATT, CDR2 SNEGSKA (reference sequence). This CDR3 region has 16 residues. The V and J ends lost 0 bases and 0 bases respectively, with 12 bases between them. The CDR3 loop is CSARDRFGSSYNEQFF. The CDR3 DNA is TGCAGTGCTAGAGATCGTTTCGGAAGCTCCTACAATGAGCAGTTCTTC.

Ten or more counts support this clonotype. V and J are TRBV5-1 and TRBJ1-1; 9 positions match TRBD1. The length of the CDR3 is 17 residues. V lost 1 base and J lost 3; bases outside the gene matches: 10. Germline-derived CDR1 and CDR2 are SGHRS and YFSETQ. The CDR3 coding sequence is TGCGCCAGCAGCTTGCGGAGAGGGGGACAGGGCTACACTGAAGCTTTCTTT. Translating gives CASSLRRGGQGYTEAFF.

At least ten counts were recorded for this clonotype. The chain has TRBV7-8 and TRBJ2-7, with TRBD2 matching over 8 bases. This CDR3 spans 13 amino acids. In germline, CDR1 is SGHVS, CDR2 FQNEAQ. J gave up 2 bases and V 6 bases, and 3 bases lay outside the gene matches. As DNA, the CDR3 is TGTGCCAGCAGGCTAGCGGGTACCTACGAGCAGTACTTC. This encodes CASRLAGTYEQYF.

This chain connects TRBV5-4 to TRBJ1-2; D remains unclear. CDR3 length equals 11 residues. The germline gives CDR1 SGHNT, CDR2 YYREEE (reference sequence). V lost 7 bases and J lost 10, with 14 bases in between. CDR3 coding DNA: TGTGCCAGCGGCTCGGACCTCATCTACACCTTC. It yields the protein CASGSDLIYTF.

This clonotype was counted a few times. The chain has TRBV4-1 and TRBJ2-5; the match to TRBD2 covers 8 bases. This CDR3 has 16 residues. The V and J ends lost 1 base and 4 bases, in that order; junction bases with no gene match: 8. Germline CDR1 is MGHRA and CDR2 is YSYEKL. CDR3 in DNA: TGCGCCAGCAGCCAAGGGAGCGGGAGCGCGGGAGAGACCCAGTACTTC. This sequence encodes CASSQGSGSAGETQYF.

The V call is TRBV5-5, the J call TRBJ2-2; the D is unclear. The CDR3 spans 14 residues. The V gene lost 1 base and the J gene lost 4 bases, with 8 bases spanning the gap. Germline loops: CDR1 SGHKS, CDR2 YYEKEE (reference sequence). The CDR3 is CASSLRVGTGELFF. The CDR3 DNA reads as TGTGCCAGCAGCTTGAGGGTGGGCACCGGGGAGCTGTTTTTT.

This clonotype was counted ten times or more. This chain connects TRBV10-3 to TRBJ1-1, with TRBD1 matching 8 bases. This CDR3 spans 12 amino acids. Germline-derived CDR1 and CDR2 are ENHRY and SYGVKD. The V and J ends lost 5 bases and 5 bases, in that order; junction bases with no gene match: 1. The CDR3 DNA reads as TGTGCCATCAGTTACAGGGGGACTGAAGCTTTCTTT. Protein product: CAISYRGTEAFF.

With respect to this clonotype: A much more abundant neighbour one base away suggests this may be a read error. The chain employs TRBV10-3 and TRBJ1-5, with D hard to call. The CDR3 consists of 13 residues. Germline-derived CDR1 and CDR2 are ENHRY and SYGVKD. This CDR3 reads CAISENRNQPRHF. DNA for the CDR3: TGTGCCATCAGTGAGAATCGCAATCAGCCCCGGCATTTT.

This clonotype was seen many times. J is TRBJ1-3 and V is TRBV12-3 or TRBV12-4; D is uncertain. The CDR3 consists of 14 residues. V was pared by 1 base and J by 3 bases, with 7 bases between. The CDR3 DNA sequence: TGTGCCAGCAGTTTAGTTAGTTTTGGAAACACCATATATTTT. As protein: CASSLVSFGNTIYF.

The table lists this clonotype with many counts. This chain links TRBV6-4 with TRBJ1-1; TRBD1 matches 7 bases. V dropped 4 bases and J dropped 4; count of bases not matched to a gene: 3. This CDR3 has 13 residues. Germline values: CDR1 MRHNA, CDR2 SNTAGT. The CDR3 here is CASSAQGFTEAFF. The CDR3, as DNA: TGTGCCAGCAGTGCACAGGGGTTCACTGAAGCTTTCTTT.

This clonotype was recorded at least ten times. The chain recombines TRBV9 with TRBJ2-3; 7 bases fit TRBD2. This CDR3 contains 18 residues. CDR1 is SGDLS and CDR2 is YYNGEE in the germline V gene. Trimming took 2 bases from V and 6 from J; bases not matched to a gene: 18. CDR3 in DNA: TGTGCCAGCAGCGTCGAGCCCTCGACTAGCTGGGGAGGGGATACGCAGTATTTT. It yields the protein CASSVEPSTSWGGDTQYF.

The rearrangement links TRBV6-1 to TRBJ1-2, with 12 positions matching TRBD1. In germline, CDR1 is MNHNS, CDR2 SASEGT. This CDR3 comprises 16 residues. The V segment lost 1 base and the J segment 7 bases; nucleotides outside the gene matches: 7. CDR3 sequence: CASSEVWDRGLFGYTF. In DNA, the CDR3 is TGTGCCAGCAGTGAAGTTTGGGACAGGGGGCTGTTTGGCTACACCTTC.

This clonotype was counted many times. The CDR3 DNA reads TGTGCCAGCAGCTTAAGGGAGTCTGGGGCCAACGTCCTGACTTTC. This sequence encodes CASSLRESGANVLTF. The J gene is TRBJ2-6, the V gene TRBV7-9; perhaps TRBD2 as D (5 bases). V was trimmed by 2 bases and J by 1 base, leaving 6 bases between them. Germline V gene lookup returns CDR1 SEHNR and CDR2 FQNEAQ (reference sequence). This CDR3 contains 15 residues.

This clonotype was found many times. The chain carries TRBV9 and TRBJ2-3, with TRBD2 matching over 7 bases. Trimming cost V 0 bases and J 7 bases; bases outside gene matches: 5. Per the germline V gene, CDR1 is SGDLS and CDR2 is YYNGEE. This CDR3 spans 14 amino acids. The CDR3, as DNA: TGTGCCAGCAGCGTAGGCGGGAGAGGAAATACGCAGTATTTT. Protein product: CASSVGGRGNTQYF.

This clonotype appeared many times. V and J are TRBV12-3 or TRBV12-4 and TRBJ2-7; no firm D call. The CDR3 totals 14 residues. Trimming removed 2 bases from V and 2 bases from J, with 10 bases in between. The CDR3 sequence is CASSLIAEPYEQYF. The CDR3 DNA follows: TGTGCCAGCAGTTTAATCGCGGAACCCTACGAGCAGTACTTC.

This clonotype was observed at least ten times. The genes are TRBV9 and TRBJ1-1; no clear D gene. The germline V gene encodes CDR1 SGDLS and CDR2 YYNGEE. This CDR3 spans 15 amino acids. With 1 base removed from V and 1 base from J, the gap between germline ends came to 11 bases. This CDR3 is CASSVRGNRNTEAFF. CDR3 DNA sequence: TGTGCCAGCAGCGTAAGAGGAAACCGGAACACTGAAGCTTTCTTT.

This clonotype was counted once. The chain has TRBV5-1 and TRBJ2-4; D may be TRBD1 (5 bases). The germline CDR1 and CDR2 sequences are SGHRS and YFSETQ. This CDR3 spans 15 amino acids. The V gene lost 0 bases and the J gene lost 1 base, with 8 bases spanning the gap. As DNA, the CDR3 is TGCGCCAGCAGCTTGGGGAAGGGGGCCAAAAACATTCAGTACTTC. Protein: CASSLGKGAKNIQYF.

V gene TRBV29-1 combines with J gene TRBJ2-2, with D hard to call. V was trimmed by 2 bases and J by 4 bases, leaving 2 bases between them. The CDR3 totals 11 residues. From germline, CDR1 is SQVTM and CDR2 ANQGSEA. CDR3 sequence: CSVESTGELFF. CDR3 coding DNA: TGCAGCGTTGAAAGCACCGGGGAGCTGTTTTTT.

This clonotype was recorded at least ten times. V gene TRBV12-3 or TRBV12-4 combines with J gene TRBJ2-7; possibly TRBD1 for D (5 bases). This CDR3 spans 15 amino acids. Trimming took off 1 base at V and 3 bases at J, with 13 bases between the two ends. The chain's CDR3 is CASSLGWGNGYEQYF. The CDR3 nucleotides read TGTGCCAGCAGTTTAGGGTGGGGCAATGGCTACGAGCAGTACTTC.

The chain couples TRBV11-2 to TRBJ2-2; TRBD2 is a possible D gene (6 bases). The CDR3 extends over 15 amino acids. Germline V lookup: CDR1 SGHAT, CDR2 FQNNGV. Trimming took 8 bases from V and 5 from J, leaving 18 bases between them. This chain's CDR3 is CASGTGTVRTGELFF. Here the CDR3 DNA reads TGTGCCAGCGGGACCGGGACTGTAAGAACCGGGGAGCTGTTTTTT.

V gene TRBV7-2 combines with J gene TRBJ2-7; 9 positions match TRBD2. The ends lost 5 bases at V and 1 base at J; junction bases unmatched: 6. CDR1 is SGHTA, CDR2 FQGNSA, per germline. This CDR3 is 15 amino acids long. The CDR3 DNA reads TGTGCCAGCAGCCCGTTTGCGGGAGGGTCCTACGAGCAGTACTTC. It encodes CASSPFAGGSYEQYF.

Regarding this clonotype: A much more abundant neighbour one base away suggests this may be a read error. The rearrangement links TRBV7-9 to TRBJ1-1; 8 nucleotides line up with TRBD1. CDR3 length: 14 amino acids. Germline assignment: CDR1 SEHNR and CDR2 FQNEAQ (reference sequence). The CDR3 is CASNRGGMNTEPFF. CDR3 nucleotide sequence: TGTGCCAGCAACAGGGGGGGAATGAACACTGAACCTTTCTTT.